This note documents a single T cell receptor beta chain sequence. Its specificity is unknown. This record belongs to a study of glioma-infiltrating T cells. Study-level points and caveats: Non-neoplastic patients had below-expected tissue-blood divergence, while all gliomas exceeded expectation. Tissue and blood shared very few CDR3 sequences.

The iRepertoire nested amplicon-rescue multiplex PCR amplified TCR alpha and beta CDR3s from RNA. One-step reverse transcription and amplification started from about 100-400 ng of tissue mRNA or PBMC total RNA. TCRdb re-derived calls from the multiplex PCR reads in MiXCR, one entry per CDR3 protein. The sample holds around 120,000 distinct CDR3 sequences, around 23% seen once. Trimming removed 3 bases from V and 3 bases from J, with 12 bases in between. The CDR3 spans 15 residues. The germline gives CDR1 LGHDT, CDR2 YNNKEL (reference sequence). V gene TRBV3-1 combines with J gene TRBJ2-1, with D maybe TRBD2 (5 bases). Sequenced material: glioma tissue, nonneoplastic brain tissue, or PBMCs (not recorded which). The sequence derives from a human donor with low-grade glioma or glioblastoma, undergoing nonglioma brain surgery, or in good health (not recorded which). CDR3 nucleotide sequence: TGTGCCAGCAGCCAGATTGGGCGGGTCTACAATGAGCAGTTCTTC. This translates into CASSQIGRVYNEQFF.